These 15 T cell receptor beta chains originate from one sample sequenced in a study of regulatory T cells in long-lasting Graves disease. Time point indicated: newly diagnosed GD, antithyroid drugs for less than 3 months. Extracted RNA from PBMCs served as the source of the TCR library. Construction of the TCR beta libraries employed iRepertoire HTBI primers in conjunction with Arm-PCR of CDR3 regions. TCRdb reanalysed the multiplex PCR reads using MiXCR and keeps one entry per CDR3 protein. The sample lists more than 300,000 distinct CDR3 sequences; approximately 10% were seen once. This same sample was also taken into another study, of T cells in Graves' hyperthyroidism and ophthalmopathy.

Sequencing was performed on peripheral blood mononuclear cells (PBMCs), taken at new diagnosis, from a patient treated with antithyroid drugs. The receptors derive from a woman aged 18-29 years with Graves disease.

The table lists this clonotype with many counts. The chain links TRBV20-1 to TRBJ1-1, with unresolved D. This CDR3 is built from 17 residues. The germline gives CDR1 DFQATT, CDR2 SNEGSKA (reference sequence). CDR3 DNA: TGCAGGGTAGTGGGCGAGATCCCCCTTCACATGAACACTGAAGCTTTCTTT. It translates to CRVVGEIPLHMNTEAFF.

This clonotype was recorded at least ten times. This chain uses TRBV19 with TRBJ2-7, with D maybe TRBD2 (5 bases). Germline loops: CDR1 LNHDA, CDR2 SQIVND (reference sequence). The CDR3 has 13 residues. With 6 bases removed from V and 5 bases from J, the gap between germline ends came to 14 bases. CDR3 DNA: TGTGCCAGTAGCCCTCGACGGGGTGACGAGCAGTACTTC. It translates to CASSPRRGDEQYF.

This clonotype was detected only a few times. This chain connects TRBV7-3 to TRBJ1-5, with D hard to call. Germline V gene lookup returns CDR1 SGHTA and CDR2 FQGTGA. Trimming left V 2 bases short and J 7 bases short, with 9 bases between. The CDR3 contains 13 residues. CDR3 amino acids: CASSLLLGQPQHF. The CDR3 nucleotides are TGTGCCAGCAGCTTATTGTTGGGCCAGCCCCAGCATTTT.

This chain links TRBV15 with TRBJ2-2, with D maybe TRBD1 (5 bases). CDR1 is LNHNV and CDR2 is YYDKDF in the germline V gene (reference sequence). Between the trimmed V and J ends, which lost 0 bases and 6 bases, there was a span of 8 bases. The CDR3 runs 14 residues. The CDR3 bases are TGTGCCACCAGCAGAGATATGGGGCCCGGGGAGCTGTTTTTT. As protein: CATSRDMGPGELFF.

The rearrangement links TRBV27 to TRBJ1-5; no clear D. Germline V gives CDR1 MNHEY, CDR2 SMNVEV (reference sequence). V lost 5 bases and J lost 7, with 15 bases in between. CDR3 length: 14 amino acids. The CDR3 region has the DNA TGTGCCAGCAGTCCGCTGGCCTCGGGGCAGCCCCAGCATTTT. It encodes CASSPLASGQPQHF.

This chain joins TRBV19 and TRBJ2-3; D gene ambiguous. Germline CDR1 LNHDA, CDR2 SQIVND (reference sequence). The CDR3 consists of 12 residues. V was trimmed by 1 base and J by 6 bases, leaving 5 bases between them. CDR3 loop: CASSIVGDTQYF. CDR3 coding DNA: TGTGCCAGTAGTATAGTGGGGGATACGCAGTATTTT.

The chain has TRBV18 and TRBJ2-7; 7 bases are shared with TRBD2. CDR3 length equals 14 residues. The V gene's germline CDR1 is KGHSH and CDR2 LQKENI. V was clipped by 6 bases and J by 5 bases; unmatched bases: 10. The CDR3 region has the DNA TGTGCCAGCTCCCCTCGCGGGGGAGGAGACGAGCAGTACTTC. Residues: CASSPRGGGDEQYF.

This clonotype was seen ten or more times. The CDR3 spells CSAKGPYQETQYF. Written as DNA, the CDR3 is TGCAGCGCAAAGGGACCGTACCAAGAGACCCAGTACTTC. The rearrangement joins TRBV29-1 to TRBJ2-5; D possibly matches TRBD1 or TRBD2 (5 bases each). V was clipped by 7 bases and J by 0 bases, with 12 bases between them. CDR1 SQVTM and CDR2 ANQGSEA come from the germline V gene. The CDR3 consists of 13 residues. The entire variable domain, with the rest obtained from reference TRBV29-1 and TRBJ2-5, is as follows: SAVISQKPSRDICQRGTSLTIQCQVDSQVTMMFWYRQQPGQSLTLIATANQGSEATYESGFVIDKFPISRPNLTFSTLTVSNMSPEDSSIYLCSAKGPYQETQYFGPGTRLLVL.

V usage is TRBV4-3 and J usage is TRBJ2-1, with 8 nucleotides matching TRBD2. The CDR3 spans 14 residues. Germline V CDR1 and CDR2: LGHNA, YSLEER. The J segment lost 9 bases and the V segment lost 1 base, leaving 5 bases of the junction unmatched. CDR3 loop: CASSQVGLAGEQFF. The CDR3 DNA follows: TGCGCCAGCAGCCAAGTCGGACTAGCCGGTGAGCAGTTCTTC.

This clonotype was detected a few times. The CDR3 DNA reads as TGCGCCAGCAGCCCAGACAGGGGACTGTCAGACTACGAGCAGTACGTC. Protein sequence: CASSPDRGLSDYEQYV. V and J are TRBV4-1 and TRBJ2-7, with 8 bases aligning to TRBD1. CDR1 MGHRA and CDR2 YSYEKL come from the germline V gene. This CDR3 spans 16 amino acids. Unmatched junction bases numbered 11, after V lost 4 bases and J lost 3 bases.

In this sample, this clonotype turned up many times. The J gene is TRBJ2-7, the V gene TRBV28, with unresolved D. V lost 6 bases and J 2 bases, leaving 8 bases between the germline ends. Germline CDR1 reads MDHEN; CDR2 reads SYDVKM. The CDR3 is made up of 12 amino acids. The CDR3 region has the DNA TGTGCCAGCAGGGCGGCCACCTACGAGCAGTACTTC. It codes for CASRAATYEQYF.

This clonotype was recorded at least ten times. The rearrangement uses TRBV7-2 and TRBJ1-6, with D unresolved. Germline values: CDR1 SGHTA, CDR2 FQGNSA. The V gene lost 5 bases and the J gene lost 0 bases, with 8 bases spanning the gap. The length of the CDR3 is 15 residues. The CDR3 bases are TGTGCCAGCAGCCCCGGGAGCTCCTATAATTCACCCCTCCACTTT. This encodes CASSPGSSYNSPLHF.

This clonotype was seen ten or more times. This rearrangement joins TRBV20-1 to TRBJ2-1, with unresolved D. The V end lost 6 bases, the J end lost 8 bases, and 11 bases lay between the germline ends. Germline V gene sequence: CDR1 DFQATT, CDR2 SNEGSKA (reference sequence). CDR3 size: 11 residues. CDR3 sequence reads: CSAIPRDEQFF. In DNA form, the CDR3 reads TGCAGTGCCATACCTCGGGATGAGCAGTTCTTC.

This clonotype was observed at least ten times. The rearrangement uses TRBV20-1 and TRBJ2-7; 8 bases match TRBD2. J was trimmed by 3 bases and V by 2 bases; bases with no gene match: 15. The CDR3 is made up of 17 amino acids. The germline V gene encodes CDR1 DFQATT and CDR2 SNEGSKA (reference sequence). CDR3 nucleotide sequence: TGCAGTGCTAGAACCCAGGTGGGCGCGGGAGGAAGCTACGAGCAGTACTTC. It translates to CSARTQVGAGGSYEQYF.

The table lists this clonotype with many counts. The chain has TRBV19 and TRBJ1-5; the D gene is possibly TRBD1 (6 bases). The CDR3 runs 15 residues. Trimming removed 2 bases at V and 4 bases at J, with 12 bases between. The V gene's germline CDR1 is LNHDA and CDR2 SQIVND (reference sequence). The CDR3 sequence is CASSIMTGANQPQHF. CDR3 nucleotides: TGTGCCAGTAGTATAATGACGGGGGCGAATCAGCCCCAGCATTTT.